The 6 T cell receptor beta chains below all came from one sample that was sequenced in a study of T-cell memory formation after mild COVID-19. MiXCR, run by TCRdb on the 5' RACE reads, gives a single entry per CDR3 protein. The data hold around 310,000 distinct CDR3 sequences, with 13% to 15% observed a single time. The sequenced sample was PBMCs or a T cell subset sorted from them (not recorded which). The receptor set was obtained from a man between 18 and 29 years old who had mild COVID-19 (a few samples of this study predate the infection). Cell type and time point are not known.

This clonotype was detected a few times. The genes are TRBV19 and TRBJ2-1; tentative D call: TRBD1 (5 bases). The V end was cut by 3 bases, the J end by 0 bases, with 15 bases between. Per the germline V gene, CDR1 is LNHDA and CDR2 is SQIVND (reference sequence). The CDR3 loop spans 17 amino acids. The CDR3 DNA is TGTGCCAGTAGTATCCCCACAGGAAGGAGCTCCTACAATGAGCAGTTCTTC. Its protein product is CASSIPTGRSSYNEQFF.

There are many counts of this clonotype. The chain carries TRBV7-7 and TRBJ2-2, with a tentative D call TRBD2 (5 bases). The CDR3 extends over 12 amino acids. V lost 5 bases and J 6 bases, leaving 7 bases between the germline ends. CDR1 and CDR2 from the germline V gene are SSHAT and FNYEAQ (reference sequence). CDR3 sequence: CASSGSPGELFF. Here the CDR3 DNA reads TGTGCCAGCAGCGGGAGTCCCGGGGAGCTGTTTTTT.

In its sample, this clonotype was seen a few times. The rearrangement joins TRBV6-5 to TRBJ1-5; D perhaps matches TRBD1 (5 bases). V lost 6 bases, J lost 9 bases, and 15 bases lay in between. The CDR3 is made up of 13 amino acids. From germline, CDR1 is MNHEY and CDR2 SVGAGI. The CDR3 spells CASSQRQGGPQHF. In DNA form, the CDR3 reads TGTGCCAGCAGCCAACGGCAGGGTGGGCCCCAGCATTTT.

CDR3 in amino acids: CATSREGGGLGERPQHF. The CDR3 DNA reads as TGTGCCACCAGCAGAGAGGGAGGAGGCCTCGGGGAAAGGCCCCAGCATTTT. The chain joins TRBV15 to TRBJ1-5; D is ambiguous. The CDR3 is 17 amino acids. The V and J ends lost 0 bases and 9 bases respectively, with 21 bases between them. The germline V gene encodes CDR1 LNHNV and CDR2 YYDKDF (reference sequence).

The CDR3 loop reads CASSLTWRADTQYF. DNA of the CDR3: TGTGCCAGCAGCTTAACGTGGAGAGCAGATACGCAGTATTTT. This sequence joins TRBV7-3 and TRBJ2-3; D ambiguous. The germline V gene encodes CDR1 SGHTA and CDR2 FQGTGA. This CDR3 contains 14 residues. V lost 0 bases, J lost 4 bases, and 8 bases lay in between.

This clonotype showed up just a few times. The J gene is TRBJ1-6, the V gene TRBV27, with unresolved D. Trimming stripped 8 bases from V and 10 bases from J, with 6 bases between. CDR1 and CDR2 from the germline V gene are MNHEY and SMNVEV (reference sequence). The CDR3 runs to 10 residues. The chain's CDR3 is CASGSSPLHF. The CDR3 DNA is TGTGCCAGCGGTTCATCACCCCTCCACTTT.